This T cell receptor (beta chain) was sequenced for a study of OX40 agonist ivuxolimab in advanced cancers. Repertoires were generated with immunoSEQ multiplex PCR, while TCRdb's copy carries only in-frame clones and drops some. The repertoire holds over 80,000 clones, with 70% to 90% as singletons. The J segment lost 1 base and the V segment lost 8 bases, leaving 7 bases of the junction unmatched. CDR1 is SGHTA, CDR2 FQGNSA, per germline. The CDR3 has 15 amino acids. This receptor was obtained from an adult with an advanced solid tumor such as melanoma, head and neck, liver or kidney cancer. Material: CD4+ or CD8+ T cells sorted from blood, obtained in a trial of the OX40 agonist ivuxolimab. V gene TRBV7-2 combines with J gene TRBJ2-1, with TRBD2 identical over 8 bases. CDR3 protein: CASHPGGSSYNEQFF. The DNA of the CDR3 is TGTGCCAGCCATCCGGGGGGGTCTTCCTACAATGAGCAGTTCTTC.